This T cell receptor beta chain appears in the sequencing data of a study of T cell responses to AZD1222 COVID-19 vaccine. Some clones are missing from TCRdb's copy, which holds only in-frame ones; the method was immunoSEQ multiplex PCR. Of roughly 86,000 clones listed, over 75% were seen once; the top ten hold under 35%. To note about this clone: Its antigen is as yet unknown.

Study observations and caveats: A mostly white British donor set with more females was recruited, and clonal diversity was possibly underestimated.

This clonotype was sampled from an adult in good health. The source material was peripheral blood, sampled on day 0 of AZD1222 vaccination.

The CDR3 DNA follows: TGTGCCTGGAGTCTAGACCCCTACACTGTAGGCCGGGGACAGGTCTACGAGCAGTACTTC. Translating it yields CAWSLDPYTVGRGQVYEQYF. J is TRBJ2-7 and V is TRBV30; 8 bases match TRBD1. Germline values: CDR1 GTSNPN, CDR2 SVGIG (reference sequence). This CDR3 spans 20 amino acids. Trimming took 2 bases from V and 3 from J; bases not matched to a gene: 24.